This entry describes one TCR beta chain. The antigen remains unidentified. This sample is part of a study of monozygotic twins with inflammatory bowel disease. The study, taken as a whole, reports: Among patients, repertoires may have gained variability from differing immunosuppressive treatments. Distinguishing T cell subtypes was not possible.

The CDR3 is made up of 13 amino acids. From germline, CDR1 is SGDLS and CDR2 YYNGEE. Total RNA, at 3500 ng, went into every TCR library. A template switching step added UMIs, each with a 6-nucleotide sample barcode. Following a re-call of the 5' RACE reads, TCRdb has one entry per CDR3 protein and lacks DNA. The sample holds some 150,000 distinct CDR3 sequences. The clonotype comes from a human donor with ulcerative colitis or Crohn's disease, or a healthy co-twin of an affected twin (not recorded which). This rearrangement joins TRBV9 to TRBJ1-1. Sequencing used blood. The CDR3 protein is CASSIDPNTEAFF.